These T cell receptor beta chains were read from a single sample in a study of blood T cell repertoires in COVID-19. The repertoire was sequenced with immunoSEQ multiplex PCR; TCRdb's copy has only in-frame clones and lacks some. This sample yields 85,000 to 130,000 clones, of which roughly 85% are seen a single time; roughly 2.6% belongs to the top ten. The specimen was PBMCs or T cells enriched from blood (not recorded which). The source of these receptors is a woman between 50 and 59 years old who had recovered from COVID-19. Both conserved end residues are part of each CDR3. The D gene is left open where the match is weak. Only some rows state a clone size, as once, few, many or a class for expanded clones.

>once|TRBV5-1|TRBJ2-2|.
TGCGCCAGCAGCTTCGAGGGTTCCAAGACCGGGGAGCTGTTTTTT
CASSFEGSKTGELFF
>.|TRBV14|TRBJ1-4|.
TGTGCCAGCAGCCATCTTGACAGAGAGCATGAAAAACTGTTTTTT
CASSHLDREHEKLFF
>.|TRBV7-2|TRBJ1-1|.
TGTGCCAGCAGCCTGCGAGGGGGTCGGAACACTGAAGCTTTCTTT
CASSLRGGRNTEAFF
>.|TRBV5-1|TRBJ2-1|TRBD2
TGCGCCAGCAGCTTGACCCCAGGAGCGGGAGGTTCGCATGAGCAGTTCTTC
CASSLTPGAGGSHEQFF
>.|TRBV30|TRBJ1-1|.
TGTGCCTGGAGCGGGAAGTACACTGAAGCTTTCTTT
CAWSGKYTEAFF
>.|TRBV24-1|TRBJ2-7|TRBD1
TGTGCCACCATAGGGACAGGAACCTACGAGCAGTACTTC
CATIGTGTYEQYF
>.|TRBV14|TRBJ2-3|.
TGTGCCAGCAGCCAAAATGGCAGGGGAAAAGATACGCAGTATTTT
CASSQNGRGKDTQYF
>.|TRBV2|TRBJ1-4|.
TGTGCCAGCATACGTCAGAAATATGAAAAACTGTTTTTT
CASIRQKYEKLFF
>.|TRBV18|TRBJ2-7|.
TGTGCCAGCTCACCACCCGGGACTCTCTCCTACGAGCAGTACTTC
CASSPPGTLSYEQYF
>.|TRBV9|TRBJ2-2|TRBD2
TGTGCCAGCAGCGTTGGGACTAGCGGTAACACCGGGGAGCTGTTTTTT
CASSVGTSGNTGELFF
>.|TRBV5-1|TRBJ1-1|.
TGCGCCAGCAGGGGGGGAGGGAACACTGAAGCTTTCTTT
CASRGGGNTEAFF
>.|TRBV15|TRBJ2-7|.
TGTGCCACGACCGCGACAGGCTCCTACGAGCAGTACTTC
CATTATGSYEQYF
>.|TRBV27|TRBJ2-2|.
TGTGCCAGCAGATATGGACTGGGATCAGCGGAGCTGTTTTTT
CASRYGLGSAELFF
>few|TRBV3-1/TRBV3-2|TRBJ1-1|.
TGTGCCAGCAGCCAAGTGACAGGGAACACTGAAGCTTTCTTT
CASSQVTGNTEAFF
>.|TRBV11-2|TRBJ2-7|TRBD1
TGTGCCAGCAGCCCTACAGGGGTCGAGCAGTACTTC
CASSPTGVEQYF
>.|TRBV6-5|TRBJ2-2|.
TGTGCCAGCAGTTTCAGGGGGAACACCGGGGAGCTGTTTTTT
CASSFRGNTGELFF
>.|TRBV11-2|TRBJ2-5|TRBD2
TGTGCCAGCAGCTCCTGGGGGGGGGTCCAAGAGACCCAGTACTTC
CASSSWGGVQETQYF
>.|TRBV2|TRBJ2-7|.
TGTGCCAGCACCCCGACAGAATCCTCCTACGAGCAGTACTTC
CASTPTESSYEQYF
>.|TRBV7-2|TRBJ1-2|TRBD1
TGTGCCAGCAGCCCCCCCCGGGACAGCTATGGCTACACCTTC
CASSPPRDSYGYTF
>.|TRBV19|TRBJ2-3|TRBD2
TGTGCCAGTAGTATAGGACTAGCGAGGAGCACAGATACGCAGTATTTT
CASSIGLARSTDTQYF
>.|TRBV28|TRBJ1-5|.
TGTGCCAGCAGCCAAAGTGGCTTGCCTCAGCCCCAGCATTTT
CASSQSGLPQPQHF
>.|TRBV6-5|TRBJ1-2|.
TGTGCCAGCAGTTATCGCCAGGGAAATGGCTACACCTTC
CASSYRQGNGYTF
>.|TRBV6-5|TRBJ2-3|TRBD2
TGTGCCAGCAGTCTACTAGCGGGGGGCACAGATACGCAGTATTTT
CASSLLAGGTDTQYF
>.|TRBV5-4|TRBJ1-6|.
TGTGCCAGCAGCTCCCGAACAGGGAACAATTCACCCCTCCACTTT
CASSSRTGNNSPLHF
>.|TRBV6-5|TRBJ2-1|.
TGTGCCAGCTCCCCATTCCATGAGCAGTTCTTC
CASSPFHEQFF
>.|TRBV19|TRBJ1-1|.
TGTGCCAGTACCTCCGTGTTTGGAGCTGAAGCTTTCTTT
CASTSVFGAEAFF
>once|TRBV7-7|TRBJ2-2|.
TGTGCCAGCAGCTTAGGGACAGACGGCACCGGGGAGCTGTTTTTT
CASSLGTDGTGELFF
>.|TRBV5-1|TRBJ1-1|.
TGCGCCAGCAGCCCCTTGGGGGGGGAGAGAAACACTGAAGCTTTCTTT
CASSPLGGERNTEAFF
>.|TRBV27|TRBJ2-3|.
TGTGCCAGCACTAGCACAGATACGCAGTATTTT
CASTSTDTQYF
>.|TRBV15|TRBJ2-3|TRBD1
TGTGCCACCAGCAGAGAAAAGGGGGCGCCAACAGATACGCAGTATTTT
CATSREKGAPTDTQYF
>.|TRBV11-2|TRBJ2-5|.
TGTGCCAGCAGCCTAACCGGGGGTTGGAACCAAGAGACCCAGTACTTC
CASSLTGGWNQETQYF
>once|TRBV4-2|TRBJ2-7|TRBD2
TGTGCCAGCAGCCAAGAGCGGGAGGGCCGCTACGAGCAGTACTTC
CASSQEREGRYEQYF
>.|TRBV27|TRBJ1-5|.
TGTGCCAGCAGTTTAGCGCACGAGAGACAGCCCCAGCATTTT
CASSLAHERQPQHF
>.|TRBV5-6|TRBJ2-1|.
TGTGCCAGCAGGGCGGTGGCGAATGAGCAGTTCTTC
CASRAVANEQFF
>.|TRBV5-1|TRBJ2-1|TRBD2
TGCGCCAGCAGCTTGGGACTTGGACTAGCGGGAGATGAGCAGTTCTTC
CASSLGLGLAGDEQFF
>.|TRBV11-1|TRBJ2-6|TRBD1
TGTGCCAGCAGTGGGGACAGGGACTCTGGGGCCAACGTCCTGACTTTC
CASSGDRDSGANVLTF
>.|TRBV6-5|TRBJ2-7|.
TGTGCCAGCAGTCCAGGGGCCCCCTACGAGCAGTACTTC
CASSPGAPYEQYF
>few|TRBV9|TRBJ1-1|TRBD1
TGTGCCAGCAGCACAGCAGGGGACAGCGGGTCGGGGAACACTGAAGCTTTCTTT
CASSTAGDSGSGNTEAFF
>.|TRBV3-1/TRBV3-2|TRBJ2-7|TRBD2
TGTGCCAGCACCCCTAGCGGGGCCGCCGGCTCCTACGAGCAGTACTTC
CASTPSGAAGSYEQYF